A single TCR beta chain is shown here with its context. The antigen remains undetermined. These data are taken from a study of T cells after yellow fever vaccination. Looking at the study overall: Low-cell-number fractions underwent preparation using SMART-Seq v4 Ultra Low Input. Broader study findings: Weaker in magnitude, the secondary response showed a faster peak on day 5 versus 15. A small share of clonotypes appeared in both CD4 and CD8 compartments.

Production of TCR cDNA was by 5'RACE template switching, which also added a universal primer site and UMIs. A single record per CDR3 protein comes from TCRdb applying MiXCR to the 5' RACE reads. The repertoire has some 70,000 distinct CDR3 sequences, 6.5% of them found once; the top ten carry approximately 35%. The germline V gene encodes CDR1 SNHLY and CDR2 FYNNEI. The CDR3 totals 13 residues. The V and J genes are TRBV2 and TRBJ2-7; D is perhaps TRBD1 (5 bases). The source is a man between 18 and 29 years old who received the YFV17D yellow fever vaccine. The sample consisted of CD8+ T cells sorted from PBMCs, taken around 45 days after the first yellow fever vaccination. In DNA, the CDR3 is TGTACCTTCAGCCGTGACAGCGCCTACGAGCAGTACTTC. Protein product: CTFSRDSAYEQYF. The variable domain in full, with the rest retrieved from reference TRBV2 and TRBJ2-7, is EPEVTQTPSHQVTQMGQEVILRCVPISNHLYFYWYRQILGQKVEFLVSFYNNEISEKSEIFDDQFSVERPDGSNFTLKIRSTKLEDSAMYFCTFSRDSAYEQYFGPGTRLTVT.